This record looks at one T cell receptor (beta chain) sequence and its context. PCR amplification relied on 60 Vbeta primers (plus 13 Jbeta primers). Clones were sequenced by immunoSEQ multiplex PCR, and TCRdb holds only the in-frame ones, with some missing. This table holds roughly 140,000 clones, roughly 65% found once. This sample was included in a study of cytomegalovirus exposure and HLA in healthy donors. The origin of this receptor is a young woman in good health and CMV-seronegative. The sequencing input was PBMCs.

The CDR3 loop reads CASSKLAGKDTGELFF. The DNA of the CDR3 is TGTGCCAGTAGTAAATTAGCGGGAAAGGACACCGGGGAGCTGTTTTTT. The chain carries TRBV19 and TRBJ2-2; TRBD2 aligns across 8 bases. CDR1 and CDR2 (germline): LNHDA, SQIVND (reference sequence). Losses at the gene ends were 4 bases for V and 3 bases for J; bases not matched to a gene: 7. CDR3 length equals 16 residues.